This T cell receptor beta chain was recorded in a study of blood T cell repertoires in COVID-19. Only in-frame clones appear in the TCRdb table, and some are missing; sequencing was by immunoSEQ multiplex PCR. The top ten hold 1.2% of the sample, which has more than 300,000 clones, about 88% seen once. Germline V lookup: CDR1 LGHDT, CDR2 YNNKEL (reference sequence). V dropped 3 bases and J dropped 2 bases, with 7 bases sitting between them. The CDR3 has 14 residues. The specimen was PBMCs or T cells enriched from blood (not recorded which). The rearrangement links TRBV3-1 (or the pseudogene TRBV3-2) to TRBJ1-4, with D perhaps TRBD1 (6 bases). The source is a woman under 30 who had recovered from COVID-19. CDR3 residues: CASSQQGTNEKLFF. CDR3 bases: TGTGCCAGCAGCCAGCAGGGGACTAATGAAAAACTGTTTTTT.